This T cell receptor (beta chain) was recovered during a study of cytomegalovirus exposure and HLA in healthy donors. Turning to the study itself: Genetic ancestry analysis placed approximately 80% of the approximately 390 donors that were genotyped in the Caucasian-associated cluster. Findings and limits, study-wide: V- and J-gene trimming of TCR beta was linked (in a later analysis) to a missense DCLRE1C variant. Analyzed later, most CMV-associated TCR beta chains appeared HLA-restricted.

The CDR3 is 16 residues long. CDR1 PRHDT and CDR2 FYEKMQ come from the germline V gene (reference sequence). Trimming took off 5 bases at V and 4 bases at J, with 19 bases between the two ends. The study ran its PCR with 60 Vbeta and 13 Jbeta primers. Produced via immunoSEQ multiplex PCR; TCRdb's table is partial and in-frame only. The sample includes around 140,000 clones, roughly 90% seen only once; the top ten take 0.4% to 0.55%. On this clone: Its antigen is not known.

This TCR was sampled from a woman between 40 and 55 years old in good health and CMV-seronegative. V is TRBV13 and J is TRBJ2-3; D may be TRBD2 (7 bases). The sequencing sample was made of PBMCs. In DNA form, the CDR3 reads TGTGCCAGCAGCCGGGGGGCCCTACAACTCTCAGATACGCAGTATTTT. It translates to CASSRGALQLSDTQYF.